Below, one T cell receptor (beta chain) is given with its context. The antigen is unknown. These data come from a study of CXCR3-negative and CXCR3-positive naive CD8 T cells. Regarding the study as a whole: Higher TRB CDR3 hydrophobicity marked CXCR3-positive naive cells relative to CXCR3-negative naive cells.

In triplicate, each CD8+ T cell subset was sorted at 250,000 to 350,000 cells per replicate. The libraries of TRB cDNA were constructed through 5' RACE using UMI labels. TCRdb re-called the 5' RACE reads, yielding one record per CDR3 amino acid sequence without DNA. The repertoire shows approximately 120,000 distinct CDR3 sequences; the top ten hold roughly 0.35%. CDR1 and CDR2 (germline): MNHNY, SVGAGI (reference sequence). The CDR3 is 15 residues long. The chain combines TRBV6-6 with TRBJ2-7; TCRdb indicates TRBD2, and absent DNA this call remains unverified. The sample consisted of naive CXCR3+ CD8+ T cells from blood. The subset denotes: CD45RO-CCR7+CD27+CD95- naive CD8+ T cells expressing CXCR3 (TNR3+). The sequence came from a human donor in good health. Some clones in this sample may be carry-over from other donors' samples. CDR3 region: CASSYGLAVSYEQYF.